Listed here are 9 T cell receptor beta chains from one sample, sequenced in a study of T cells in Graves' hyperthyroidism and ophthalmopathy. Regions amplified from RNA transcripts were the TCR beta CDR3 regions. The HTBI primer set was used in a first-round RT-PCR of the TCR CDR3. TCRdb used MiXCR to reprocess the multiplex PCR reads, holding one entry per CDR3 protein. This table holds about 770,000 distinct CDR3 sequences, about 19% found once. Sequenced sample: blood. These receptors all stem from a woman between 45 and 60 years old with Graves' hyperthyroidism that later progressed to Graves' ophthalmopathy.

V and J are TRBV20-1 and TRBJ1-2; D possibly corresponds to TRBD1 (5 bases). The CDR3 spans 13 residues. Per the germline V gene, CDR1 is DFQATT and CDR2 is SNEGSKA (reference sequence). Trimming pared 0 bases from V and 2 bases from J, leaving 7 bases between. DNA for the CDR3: TGCAGTGCTAGAGATTGGGGGAACTATGGCTACACCTTC. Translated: CSARDWGNYGYTF.

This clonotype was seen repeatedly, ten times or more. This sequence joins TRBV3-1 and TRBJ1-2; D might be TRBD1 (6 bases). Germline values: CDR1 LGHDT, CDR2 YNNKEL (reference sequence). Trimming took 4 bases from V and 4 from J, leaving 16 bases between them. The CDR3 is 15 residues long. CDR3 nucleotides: TGTGCCAGCAGCCGCTCGGGGGCAGATTCCTATGGCTACACCTTC. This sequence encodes CASSRSGADSYGYTF. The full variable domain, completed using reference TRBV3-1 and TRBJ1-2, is DTAVSQTPKYLVTQMGNDKSIKCEQNLGHDTMYWYKQDSKKFLKIMFSYNNKELIINETVPNRFSPKSPDKAHLNLHINSLELGDSAVYFCASSRSGADSYGYTFGSGTRLTVV.

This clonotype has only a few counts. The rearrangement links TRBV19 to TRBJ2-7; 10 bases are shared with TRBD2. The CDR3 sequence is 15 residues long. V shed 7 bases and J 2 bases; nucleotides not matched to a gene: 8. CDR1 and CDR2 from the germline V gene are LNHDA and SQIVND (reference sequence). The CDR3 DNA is TGTGCCAGTAATGTAGCGGGGGGCCCTACCTACGAGCAGTACTTC. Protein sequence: CASNVAGGPTYEQYF.

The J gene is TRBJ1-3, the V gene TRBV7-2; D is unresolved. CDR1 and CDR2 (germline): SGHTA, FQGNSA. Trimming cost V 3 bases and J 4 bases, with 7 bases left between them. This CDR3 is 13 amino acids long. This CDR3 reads CASSLLPGNTIYF. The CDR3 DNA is TGTGCCAGCAGCTTGCTCCCGGGAAACACCATATATTTT.

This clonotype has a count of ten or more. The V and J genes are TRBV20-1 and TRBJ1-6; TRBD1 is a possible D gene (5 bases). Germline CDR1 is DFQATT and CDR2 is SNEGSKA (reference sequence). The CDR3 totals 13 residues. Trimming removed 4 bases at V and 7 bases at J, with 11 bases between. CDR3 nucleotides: TGCAGTGCTAATGACAGTGGAAATTCACCCCTCCACTTT. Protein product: CSANDSGNSPLHF.

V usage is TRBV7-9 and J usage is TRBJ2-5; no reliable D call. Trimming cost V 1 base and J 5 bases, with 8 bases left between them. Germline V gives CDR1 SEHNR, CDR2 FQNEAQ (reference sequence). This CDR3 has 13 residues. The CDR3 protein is CASSLVGIETQYF. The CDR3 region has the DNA TGTGCCAGCAGCTTAGTAGGGATTGAGACCCAGTACTTC. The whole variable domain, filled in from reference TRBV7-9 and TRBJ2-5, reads DTGVSQNPRHKITKRGQNVTFRCDPISEHNRLYWYRQTLGQGPEFLTYFQNEAQLEKSRLLSDRFSAERPKGSFSTLEIQRTEQGDSAMYLCASSLVGIETQYFGPGTRLLVL.

The DNA of the CDR3 is TGTGCCAGCAGCCGGGAGCCCATCCCAGACATCGAGCAGTACTTC. Translated: CASSREPIPDIEQYF. The rearrangement joins TRBV5-4 to TRBJ2-7, with D maybe TRBD2 (6 bases). CDR3 length: 15 residues. V gave up 4 bases and J gave up 6 bases, with 20 bases separating them. In germline, CDR1 is SGHNT, CDR2 YYREEE (reference sequence).

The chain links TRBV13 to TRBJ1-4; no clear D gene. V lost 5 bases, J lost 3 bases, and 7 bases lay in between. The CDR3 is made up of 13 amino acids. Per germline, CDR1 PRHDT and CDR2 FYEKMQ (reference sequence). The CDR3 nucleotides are TGTGCCAGCAGCCCTCCATCTAATGAAAAACTGTTTTTT. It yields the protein CASSPPSNEKLFF.

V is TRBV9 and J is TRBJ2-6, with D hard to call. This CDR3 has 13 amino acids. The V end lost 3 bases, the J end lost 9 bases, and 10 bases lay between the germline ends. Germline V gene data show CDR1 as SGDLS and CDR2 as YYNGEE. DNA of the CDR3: TGTGCCAGCAGCGCCATGGAGCGCAACGTCCTGACTTTC. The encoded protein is CASSAMERNVLTF. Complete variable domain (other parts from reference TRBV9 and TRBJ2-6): DSGVTQTPKHLITATGQRVTLRCSPRSGDLSVYWYQQSLDQGLQFLIQYYNGEERAKGNILERFSAQQFPDLHSELNLSSLELGDSALYFCASSAMERNVLTFGAGSRLTVL.